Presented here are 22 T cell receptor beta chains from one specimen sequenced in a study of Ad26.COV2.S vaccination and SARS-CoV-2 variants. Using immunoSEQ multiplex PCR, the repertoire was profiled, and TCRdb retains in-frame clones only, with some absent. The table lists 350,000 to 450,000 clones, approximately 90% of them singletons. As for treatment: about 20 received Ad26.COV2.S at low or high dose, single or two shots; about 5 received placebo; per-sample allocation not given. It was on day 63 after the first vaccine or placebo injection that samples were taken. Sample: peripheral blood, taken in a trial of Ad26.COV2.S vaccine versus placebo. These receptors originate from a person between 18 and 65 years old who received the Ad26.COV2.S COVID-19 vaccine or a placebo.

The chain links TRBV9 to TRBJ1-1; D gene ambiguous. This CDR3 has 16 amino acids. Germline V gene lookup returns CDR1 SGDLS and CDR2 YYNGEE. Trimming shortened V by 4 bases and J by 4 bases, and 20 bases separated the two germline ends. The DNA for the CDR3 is TGTGCCAGCAGCTCTCCTTCCAAGGGCGCAGGCACTGAAGCTTTCTTT. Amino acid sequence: CASSSPSKGAGTEAFF. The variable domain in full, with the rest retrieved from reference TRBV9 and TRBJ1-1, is DSGVTQTPKHLITATGQRVTLRCSPRSGDLSVYWYQQSLDQGLQFLIQYYNGEERAKGNILERFSAQQFPDLHSELNLSSLELGDSALYFCASSSPSKGAGTEAFFGQGTRLTVV.

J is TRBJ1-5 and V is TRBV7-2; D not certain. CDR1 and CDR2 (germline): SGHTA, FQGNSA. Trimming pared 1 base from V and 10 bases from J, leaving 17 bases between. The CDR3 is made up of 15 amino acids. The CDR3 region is CASSLESRRVRPQHF. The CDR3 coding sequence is TGTGCCAGCAGCTTAGAGAGTCGGAGGGTTCGACCCCAGCATTTT.

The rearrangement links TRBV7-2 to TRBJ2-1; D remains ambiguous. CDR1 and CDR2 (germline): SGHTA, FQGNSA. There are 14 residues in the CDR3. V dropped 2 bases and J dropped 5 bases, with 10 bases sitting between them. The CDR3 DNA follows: TGTGCCAGCAGCTTACGGAGTGGGGACAATGAGCAGTTCTTC. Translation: CASSLRSGDNEQFF. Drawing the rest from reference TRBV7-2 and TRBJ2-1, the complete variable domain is GAGVSQSPSNKVTEKGKDVELRCDPISGHTALYWYRQSLGQGLEFLIYFQGNSAPDKSGLPSDRFSAERTGGSVSTLTIQRTQQEDSAVYLCASSLRSGDNEQFFGPGTRLTVL.

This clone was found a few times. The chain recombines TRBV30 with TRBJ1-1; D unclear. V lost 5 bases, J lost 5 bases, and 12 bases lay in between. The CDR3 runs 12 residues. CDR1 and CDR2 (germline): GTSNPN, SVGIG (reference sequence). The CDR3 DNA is TGTGCCTGGGGCATAAGTGGAACTGAAGCTTTCTTT. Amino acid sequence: CAWGISGTEAFF.

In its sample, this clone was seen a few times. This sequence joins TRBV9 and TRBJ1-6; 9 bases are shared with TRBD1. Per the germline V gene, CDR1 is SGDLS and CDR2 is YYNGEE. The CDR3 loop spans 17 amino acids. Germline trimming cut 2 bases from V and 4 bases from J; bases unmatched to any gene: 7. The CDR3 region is CASSVSVDRGYNSPLHF. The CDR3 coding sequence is TGTGCCAGCAGCGTTTCTGTGGACAGGGGATATAATTCACCCCTCCACTTT.

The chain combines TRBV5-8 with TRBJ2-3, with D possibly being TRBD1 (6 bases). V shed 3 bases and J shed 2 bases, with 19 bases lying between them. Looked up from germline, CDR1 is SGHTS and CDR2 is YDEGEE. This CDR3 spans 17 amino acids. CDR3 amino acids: CASSSGSLGGPTDTQYF. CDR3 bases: TGTGCCAGCAGCTCCGGTAGCCTAGGGGGTCCCACAGATACGCAGTATTTT.

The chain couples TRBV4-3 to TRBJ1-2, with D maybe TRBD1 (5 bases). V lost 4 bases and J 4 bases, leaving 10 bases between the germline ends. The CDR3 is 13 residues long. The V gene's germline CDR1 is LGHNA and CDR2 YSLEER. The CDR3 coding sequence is TGCGCCAGCAGCCCGACAGTAGGCTATGGCTACACCTTC. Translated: CASSPTVGYGYTF.

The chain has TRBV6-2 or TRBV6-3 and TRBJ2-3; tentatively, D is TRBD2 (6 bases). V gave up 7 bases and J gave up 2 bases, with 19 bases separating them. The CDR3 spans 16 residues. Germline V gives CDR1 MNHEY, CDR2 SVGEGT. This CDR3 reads CASNPILWGVTDTQYF. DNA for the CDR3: TGTGCCAGCAACCCAATTCTCTGGGGGGTCACAGATACGCAGTATTTT.

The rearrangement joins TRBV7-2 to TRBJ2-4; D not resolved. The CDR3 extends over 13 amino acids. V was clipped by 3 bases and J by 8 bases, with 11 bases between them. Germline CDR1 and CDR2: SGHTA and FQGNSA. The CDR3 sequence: CASSFLGRDIQYF. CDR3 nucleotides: TGTGCCAGCAGCTTTCTGGGTAGGGACATTCAGTACTTC.

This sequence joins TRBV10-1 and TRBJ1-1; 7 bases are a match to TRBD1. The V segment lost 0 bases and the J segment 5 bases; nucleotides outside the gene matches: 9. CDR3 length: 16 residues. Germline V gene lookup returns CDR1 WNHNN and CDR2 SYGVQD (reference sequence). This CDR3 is CASSESLGGGYTEAFF. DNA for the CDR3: TGCGCCAGCAGTGAGTCCCTTGGAGGGGGCTATACTGAAGCTTTCTTT.

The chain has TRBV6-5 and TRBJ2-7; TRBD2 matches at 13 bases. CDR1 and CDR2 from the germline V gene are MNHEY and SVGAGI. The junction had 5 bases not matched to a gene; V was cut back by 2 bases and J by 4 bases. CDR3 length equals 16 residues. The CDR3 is CASSYPRTSGGYEQYF. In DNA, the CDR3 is TGTGCCAGCAGTTACCCTAGGACTAGCGGGGGTTACGAGCAGTACTTC.

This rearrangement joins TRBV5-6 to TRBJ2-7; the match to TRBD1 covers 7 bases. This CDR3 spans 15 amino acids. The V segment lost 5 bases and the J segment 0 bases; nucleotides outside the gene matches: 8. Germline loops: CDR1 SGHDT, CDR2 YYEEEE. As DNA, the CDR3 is TGTGCCAGCAGGGGCCGGGACAGAATCTCCTACGAGCAGTACTTC. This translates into CASRGRDRISYEQYF.

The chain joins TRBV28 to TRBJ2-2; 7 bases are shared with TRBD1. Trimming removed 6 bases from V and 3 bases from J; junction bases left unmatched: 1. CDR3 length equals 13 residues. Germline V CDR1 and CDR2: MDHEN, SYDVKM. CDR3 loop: CASRDRYTGELFF. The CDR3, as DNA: TGTGCCAGCAGGGACAGGTACACCGGGGAGCTGTTTTTT.

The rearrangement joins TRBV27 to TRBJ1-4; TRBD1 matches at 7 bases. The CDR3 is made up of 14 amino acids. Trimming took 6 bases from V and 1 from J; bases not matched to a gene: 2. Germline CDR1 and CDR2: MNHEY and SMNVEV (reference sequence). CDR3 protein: CASSNRGTNEKLFF. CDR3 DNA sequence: TGTGCCAGCAGCAACAGGGGAACTAATGAAAAACTGTTTTTT.

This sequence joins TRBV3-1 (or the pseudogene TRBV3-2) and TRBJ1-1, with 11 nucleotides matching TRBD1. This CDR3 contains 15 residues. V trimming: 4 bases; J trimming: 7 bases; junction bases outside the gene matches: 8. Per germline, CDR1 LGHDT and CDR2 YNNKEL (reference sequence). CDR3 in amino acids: CASSPTDRGPVEAFF. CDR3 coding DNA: TGTGCCAGCAGCCCGACGGACAGGGGGCCTGTTGAAGCTTTCTTT.

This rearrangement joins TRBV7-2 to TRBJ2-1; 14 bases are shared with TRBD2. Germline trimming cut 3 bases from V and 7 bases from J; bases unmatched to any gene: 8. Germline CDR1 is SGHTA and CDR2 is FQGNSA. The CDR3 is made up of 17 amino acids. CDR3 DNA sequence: TGTGCCAGCAGCTTCCGACTAGCGGGGGGGATGGGTAATGAGCAGTTCTTC. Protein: CASSFRLAGGMGNEQFF.

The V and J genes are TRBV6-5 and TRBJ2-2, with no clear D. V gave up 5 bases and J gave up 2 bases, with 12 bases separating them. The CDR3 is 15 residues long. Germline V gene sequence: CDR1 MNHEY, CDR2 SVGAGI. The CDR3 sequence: CASSPATLNTGELFF. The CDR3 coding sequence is TGTGCCAGCAGTCCCGCGACTCTTAACACCGGGGAGCTGTTTTTT.

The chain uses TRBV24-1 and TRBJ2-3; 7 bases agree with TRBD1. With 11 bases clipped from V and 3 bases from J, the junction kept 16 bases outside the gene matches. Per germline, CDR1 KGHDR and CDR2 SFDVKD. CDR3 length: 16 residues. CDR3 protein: CAIGPNRGGGTDTQYF. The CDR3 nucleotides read TGTGCCATCGGACCCAACAGGGGTGGGGGTACAGATACGCAGTATTTT.

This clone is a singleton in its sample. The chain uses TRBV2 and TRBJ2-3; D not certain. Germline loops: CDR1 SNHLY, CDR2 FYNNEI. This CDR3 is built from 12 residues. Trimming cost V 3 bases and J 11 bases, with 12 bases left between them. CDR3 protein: CASSDHPEEQYF. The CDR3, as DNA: TGTGCCAGCAGTGACCACCCCGAGGAGCAGTATTTT.

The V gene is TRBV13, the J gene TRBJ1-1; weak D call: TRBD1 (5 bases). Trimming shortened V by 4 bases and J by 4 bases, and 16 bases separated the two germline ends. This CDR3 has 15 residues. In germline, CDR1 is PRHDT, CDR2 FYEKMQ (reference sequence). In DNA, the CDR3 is TGTGCCAGCAGCTCCTTTGGGGGATCGGGCACTGAAGCTTTCTTT. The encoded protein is CASSSFGGSGTEAFF.

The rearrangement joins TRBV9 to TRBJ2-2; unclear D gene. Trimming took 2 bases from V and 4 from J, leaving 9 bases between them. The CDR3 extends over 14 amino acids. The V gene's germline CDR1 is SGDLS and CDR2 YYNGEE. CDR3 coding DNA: TGTGCCAGCAGCGTCAGCCGCCGCACCGGGGAGCTGTTTTTT. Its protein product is CASSVSRRTGELFF. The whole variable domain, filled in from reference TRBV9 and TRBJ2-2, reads DSGVTQTPKHLITATGQRVTLRCSPRSGDLSVYWYQQSLDQGLQFLIQYYNGEERAKGNILERFSAQQFPDLHSELNLSSLELGDSALYFCASSVSRRTGELFFGEGSRLTVL.

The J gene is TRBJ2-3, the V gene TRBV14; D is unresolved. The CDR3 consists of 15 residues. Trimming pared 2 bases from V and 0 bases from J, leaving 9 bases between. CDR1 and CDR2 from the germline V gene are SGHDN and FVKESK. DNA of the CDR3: TGTGCCAGCAGCCAATGGTGGGGTAGCACAGATACGCAGTATTTT. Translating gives CASSQWWGSTDTQYF.